The 21 T cell receptor beta chains below were found in one sample sequenced in a study of metastatic and nonmetastatic thyroid tumors. TCRdb reprocessed the PCR reads using MiXCR. Found here are 14,000 to 15,000 clones, approximately 3.9% of them singletons; the top ten hold 25% to 30%. Every patient was untreated before thyroid surgery. Sequencing was performed on tumor tissue. The receptors were gathered from a female donor with papillary thyroid cancer or a benign thyroid nodule (not recorded which). Some clones in this sample may be carry-over from other donors' samples.

This clone was seen a few times. V is TRBV24-1 and J is TRBJ2-2; TRBD1 aligns across 9 bases. CDR1 is KGHDR and CDR2 is SFDVKD in the germline V gene. With V trimmed by 4 bases and J by 5 bases, 7 bases remained unmatched. This CDR3 has 16 amino acids. The CDR3: CATSEDRGIGTGELFF. In DNA form, the CDR3 reads TGTGCCACCAGTGAGGACAGGGGAATCGGGACCGGGGAGCTGTTTTTT.

The V gene is TRBV11-3, the J gene TRBJ2-5; 7 nucleotides agree with TRBD1. The V gene's germline CDR1 is SGHNT and CDR2 YENEEA. The CDR3 is 14 amino acids. Germline trimming cut 4 bases from V and 4 bases from J; bases unmatched to any gene: 6. CDR3: CASSSVGGGETQYF. CDR3 DNA: TGTGCCAGCAGCTCAGTAGGGGGCGGAGAGACCCAGTACTTC.

V is TRBV27 and J is TRBJ1-2, with a possible D match to TRBD1 (5 bases). Trimming removed 5 bases at V and 5 bases at J, with 18 bases between. The CDR3 totals 15 residues. CDR1 and CDR2 (germline): MNHEY, SMNVEV (reference sequence). CDR3 sequence reads: CASSATIRDRYGYTF. For the CDR3, the DNA is TGTGCCAGCAGTGCTACCATCCGGGACCGGTATGGCTACACCTTC.

The chain couples TRBV4-1 to TRBJ1-5; D gene unclear. Germline V gene sequence: CDR1 MGHRA, CDR2 YSYEKL. With 4 bases removed from V and 0 bases from J, the gap between germline ends came to 19 bases. This CDR3 is built from 18 residues. The CDR3 reads CASSPPARATYSNQPQHF. The CDR3 nucleotides read TGCGCCAGCAGCCCCCCTGCCCGGGCCACCTATAGCAATCAGCCCCAGCATTTT.

This clone has more than one count but fewer than ten. The V gene is TRBV6-2 or TRBV6-3, the J gene TRBJ2-7; D gene uncertain. Trimming took 0 bases from V and 6 from J, leaving 9 bases between them. This CDR3 comprises 13 residues. Germline V gene sequence: CDR1 MNHEY, CDR2 SVGEGT. In nucleotides, the CDR3 is TGTGCCAGCAGTTACTCGAAACAAGCCGAGCAGTACTTC. Protein: CASSYSKQAEQYF.

The table lists this clone with a few counts. The gene calls are TRBV24-1 and TRBJ2-3, with 9 bases lining up with TRBD2. The germline V gene has CDR1 KGHDR and CDR2 SFDVKD. The CDR3 loop spans 15 amino acids. Unmatched junction bases numbered 3, after V lost 1 base and J lost 5 bases. CDR3 in DNA: TGTGCCACCAGTGATTTTACTAGCGGGCAAGATACGCAGTATTTT. Amino acid sequence: CATSDFTSGQDTQYF.

The chain is built from TRBV6-1 and TRBJ2-1; TRBD2 aligns across 7 bases. V lost 11 bases, J lost 5 bases, and 6 bases stayed unmatched. Germline assignment: CDR1 MNHNS and CDR2 SASEGT. The CDR3 is made up of 12 amino acids. CDR3 DNA sequence: TGTGCCGCAGCGGGATTGCACAATGAGCAGTTCTTC. It specifies CAAAGLHNEQFF.

The chain employs TRBV11-2 and TRBJ2-7; TRBD1 matches at 10 bases. Germline V gene lookup returns CDR1 SGHAT and CDR2 FQNNGV. V was pared by 5 bases and J by 3 bases, with 1 base of the junction left unmatched. This CDR3 region has 13 residues. The CDR3 region is CASSRDRGYEQYF. The DNA of the CDR3 is TGTGCCAGCAGCCGGGACAGGGGCTACGAGCAGTACTTC.

This clone was picked up a small number of times. The chain couples TRBV28 to TRBJ1-6; D is undetermined. Per germline, CDR1 MDHEN and CDR2 SYDVKM. The length of the CDR3 is 14 residues. Between the trimmed V and J ends, which lost 5 bases and 10 bases, there was a span of 15 bases. The CDR3 region has the DNA TGTGCCAGCAGTCCCCCGACGGTGGGGTCACCCCTCCACTTT. Amino acids: CASSPPTVGSPLHF.

This clone was recorded a few times. The V call is TRBV20-1, the J call TRBJ2-3, with 8 bases fitting TRBD2. CDR3 length: 15 amino acids. The ends lost 3 bases at V and 6 bases at J; junction bases unmatched: 11. Germline V gives CDR1 DFQATT, CDR2 SNEGSKA (reference sequence). CDR3 protein: CSARGLSGRTDTQYF. CDR3 in DNA: TGCAGTGCTAGGGGACTGAGCGGGAGAACGGATACGCAGTATTTT.

This clone has at least ten counts. J is TRBJ2-3 and V is TRBV4-2; the match to TRBD2 covers 11 bases. CDR1 LGHNA and CDR2 YNFKEQ come from the germline V gene. The V and J ends lost 2 bases and 7 bases, in that order; junction bases with no gene match: 14. The CDR3 runs 18 residues. CDR3 in DNA: TGTGCCAGCAGCCAATCCCTGCGTCATAGCGGGGGGGATAATACGCAGTATTTT. Protein sequence: CASSQSLRHSGGDNTQYF.

This clone was seen a handful of times. V gene TRBV7-2 combines with J gene TRBJ2-5; TRBD2 aligns across 11 bases. The CDR3 runs 15 residues. Per the germline V gene, CDR1 is SGHTA and CDR2 is FQGNSA. V shed 5 bases and J 3 bases; nucleotides not matched to a gene: 5. This CDR3 is CASSGPGLAEETQYF. CDR3 coding DNA: TGTGCCAGCAGCGGACCGGGACTAGCGGAAGAGACCCAGTACTTC.

This clone was picked up a small number of times. The chain combines TRBV6-1 with TRBJ2-1; a weak D match, TRBD2 (6 bases). CDR1 is MNHNS and CDR2 is SASEGT in the germline V gene. The CDR3 totals 14 residues. Trimming took 2 bases from V and 8 from J, leaving 13 bases between them. CDR3 DNA sequence: TGTGCCAGCAGTGAACTAGCGAGAGTAGATGAGCAGTTCTTC. As protein: CASSELARVDEQFF.

The genes are TRBV12-3 or TRBV12-4 and TRBJ2-7; TRBD2 agrees at 11 bases. The CDR3 is 14 residues long. Trimming removed 6 bases from V and 5 bases from J; junction bases left unmatched: 6. For the CDR3, the DNA is TGTGCCAGCAGACTAGCGGGAGCTCGCAACGAGCAGTACTTC. The encoded protein is CASRLAGARNEQYF.

This clone was counted between two and nine times. This chain links TRBV28 with TRBJ2-7; 7 positions agree with TRBD1. Trimming cost V 7 bases and J 1 base; bases outside gene matches: 7. The CDR3 consists of 14 residues. Germline CDR1 MDHEN, CDR2 SYDVKM. CDR3 DNA sequence: TGTGCCAGCACAAGACAGGGCTGGTCCTACGAGCAGTACTTC. It yields the protein CASTRQGWSYEQYF. The complete variable domain, with remaining parts taken from reference TRBV28 and TRBJ2-7, reads DVKVTQSSRYLVKRTGEKVFLECVQDMDHENMFWYRQDPGLGLRLIYFSYDVKMKEKGDIPEGYSVSREKKERFSLILESASTNQTSMYLCASTRQGWSYEQYFGPGTRLTVT.

This clone was observed at least ten times. The rearrangement links TRBV6-1 to TRBJ2-3, with D tentatively TRBD2 (6 bases). Germline CDR1 and CDR2: MNHNS and SASEGT. The V end was cut by 5 bases, the J end by 6 bases, with 15 bases between. The CDR3 has 14 amino acids. The CDR3 region has the DNA TGTGCCAGCAGTCTGGGGACTCCCAGGGATACGCAGTATTTT. This encodes CASSLGTPRDTQYF.

This clone rates as medium-sized. V gene TRBV10-3 combines with J gene TRBJ2-3, with D hard to call. This CDR3 comprises 13 residues. Trimming took 3 bases from V and 3 from J, leaving 7 bases between them. The V gene's germline CDR1 is ENHRY and CDR2 SYGVKD. CDR3 residues: CAISDRNTDTQYF. Here the CDR3 DNA reads TGTGCCATCAGTGACCGGAATACAGATACGCAGTATTTT.

The gene calls are TRBV27 and TRBJ2-7; D possibly matches TRBD1 or TRBD2 (5 bases each). V was cut by 3 bases and J by 5 bases, with 14 bases left in between. Germline V lookup: CDR1 MNHEY, CDR2 SMNVEV (reference sequence). The CDR3 has 14 residues. The CDR3 sequence is CASSLEGTGNEQYF. The CDR3 coding sequence is TGTGCCAGCAGTTTGGAAGGGACCGGCAACGAGCAGTACTTC.

A few counts support this clone. The V and J genes are TRBV6-5 and TRBJ1-5; TRBD1 matches 11 bases. V gave up 0 bases and J gave up 6 bases; unmatched junction bases: 1. The CDR3 contains 15 residues. Germline V gives CDR1 MNHEY, CDR2 SVGAGI. The CDR3 nucleotides read TGTGCCAGCAGTTACTCCGGGACAGGGGGTCAGCCCCAGCATTTT. It translates to CASSYSGTGGQPQHF.

This clone was picked up a small number of times. The chain is built from TRBV27 and TRBJ2-7, with 8 bases fitting TRBD2. Germline V lookup: CDR1 MNHEY, CDR2 SMNVEV (reference sequence). The CDR3 totals 14 residues. With 5 bases clipped from V and 3 bases from J, the junction kept 6 bases outside the gene matches. The CDR3 loop is CASSRIAGSYEQYF. In nucleotides, the CDR3 is TGTGCCAGCAGTCGCATAGCGGGAAGCTACGAGCAGTACTTC.

This chain joins TRBV6-1 and TRBJ1-6; D unclear. CDR3 length: 14 amino acids. Germline V gene data show CDR1 as MNHNS and CDR2 as SASEGT. V lost 0 bases, J lost 6 bases, and 6 bases lay in between. This CDR3 is CASSEAWINSPLHF. The CDR3 DNA follows: TGTGCCAGCAGTGAAGCTTGGATTAATTCACCCCTCCACTTT.